This entry is about one T cell receptor beta chain. This clonotype was counted once. Its antigen is unknown. Base qualities are not recorded, but no much larger clone differs from it by a single base. Evidence from a single read is weak. RNA was extracted using the RNeasy kit, and roughly 0.5 to 1 ug of the RNA was reverse transcribed with random hexamers. TCR beta CDR3 regions were amplified with the immunoSEQ multiplex PCR assay covering 54 Vbeta and 13 Jbeta segments. Bias from PCR amplification was corrected by using a synthetic template baseline for primer optimization and for computational correction. Per the authors' processing: Reads were annotated to V, D and J genes per IMGT and analyzed with immunoSEQ Analyzer, keeping only productive sequences. Clonality was computed as one minus Shannon entropy normalized by log2 of the number of productive unique sequences. Public and private clones were assessed among the 100 most prevalent clones of each patient and control. Clones were defined as Susac-specific if absent from the healthy and MS cohorts, from 1052 published viral clones and from other ImmuneACCESS disease sequences. The public reads were reprocessed in TCRdb via fastp at Q25 and MiXCR, keeping in-frame beta chains. Here each entry gathers all rows of one CDR3 protein and keeps the most common genes and DNA. The V and J calls, along with clone size, are taken from TCRdb and not from the paper's own processing. In this sample the table shows 330,000 or so distinct CDR3 sequences, over 75% of which occur a single time. The top ten hold around 0.18% of the sample.

This sample was taken from a study of CD8 T cells in Susac syndrome (dated by TCRdb to about 2019). Notes on the research overall: Whether CD8+ T cell activation and differentiation in Susac syndrome was antigen driven was tested using repertoire sequencing. Clonality of the CD8+ T cell repertoire was compared between roughly twelve healthy donors, roughly 14 Susac syndrome patients and 15 multiple sclerosis patients.

Trimming takes 7 bases from V and 3 bases from J, and the germline ends sit 10 bases apart. The CDR3 runs 12 residues from the cysteine to the phenylalanine. Of all the DNA, just the CDR3 is kept, 36 bases in frame from base 1. CDR1 and CDR2 are read off the germline V gene as SNHLY and FYNNEI. Peripheral blood CD8+ and CD4+ T cells from healthy donors, Susac syndrome patients and multiple sclerosis patients were profiled using high-throughput TCR beta sequencing. Multiple sclerosis controls were treatment-naive patients with stable or active relapsing-remitting disease fulfilling revised McDonald criteria. Bulk CD8+ and CD4+ T cells were purified magnetically by negative isolation, whereas CD8+ TEMRA cells were enriched by FACS. Blood was collected in EDTA tubes and processed within 24 hours, with PBMCs isolated through density gradient centrifugation. PBMCs intended for TCR sequencing were cryopreserved in liquid nitrogen and were subsequently thawed in a 37 degrees C water bath. Purity of sorted or isolated CD4+, CD8+ and CD8+ TEMRA cells was at least 90%.

The study at large found these results: The number of individuals in the TCR sequencing and HLA analysis was acknowledged as relatively small.

The TCR originated in a human donor with multiple sclerosis. The chain is encoded by TRBV2 joined to TRBJ2-7; tentative D gene TRBD1, with 6 bases matching. The sequencing input was CD8+ T cells from PBMCs. The base sequence is TGTGCCAGCAAGGCAGGGGACTACGAGCAGTACTTC. It specifies CASKAGDYEQYF. Beyond the CDR3, the reference TRBV2 and TRBJ2-7 genes provide the residues; the full variable domain reads: EPEVTQTPSHQVTQMGQEVILRCVPISNHLYFYWYRQILGQKVEFLVSFYNNEISEKSEIFDDQFSVERPDGSNFTLKIRSTKLEDSAMYFCASKAGDYEQYFGPGTRLTVT.